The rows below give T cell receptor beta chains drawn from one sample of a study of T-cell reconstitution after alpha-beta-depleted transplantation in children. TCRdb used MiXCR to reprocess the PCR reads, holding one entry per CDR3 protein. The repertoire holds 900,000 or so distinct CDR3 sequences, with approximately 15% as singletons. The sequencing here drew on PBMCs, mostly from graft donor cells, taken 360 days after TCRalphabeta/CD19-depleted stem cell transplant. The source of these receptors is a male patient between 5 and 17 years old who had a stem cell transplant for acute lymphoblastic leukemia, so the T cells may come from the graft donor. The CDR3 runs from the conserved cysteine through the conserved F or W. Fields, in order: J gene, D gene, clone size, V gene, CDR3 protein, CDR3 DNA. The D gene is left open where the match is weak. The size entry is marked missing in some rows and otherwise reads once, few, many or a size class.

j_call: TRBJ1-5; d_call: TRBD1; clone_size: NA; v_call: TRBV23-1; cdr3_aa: CASSHHGQGEGNQPQHF; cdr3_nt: TGCGCCAGCAGTCATCACGGACAGGGGGAGGGCAATCAGCCCCAGCATTTT
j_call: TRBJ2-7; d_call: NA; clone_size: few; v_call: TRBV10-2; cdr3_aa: CASSESDNSLYEQYF; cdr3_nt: TGCGCCAGCAGTGAGTCTGATAACTCACTCTACGAGCAGTACTTC
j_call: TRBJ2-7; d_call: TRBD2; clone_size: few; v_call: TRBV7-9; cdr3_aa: CASSLVSGRIAYEQYF; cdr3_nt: TGTGCCAGCAGCCTAGTTAGCGGGAGAATCGCCTACGAGCAGTACTTC
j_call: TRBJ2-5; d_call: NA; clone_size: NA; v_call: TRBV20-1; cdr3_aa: CSARADYQETQYF; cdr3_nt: TGCAGTGCCCGAGCGGATTACCAAGAGACCCAGTACTTC
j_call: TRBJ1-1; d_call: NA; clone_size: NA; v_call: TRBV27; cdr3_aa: CATYGPLNTEAFF; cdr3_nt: TGTGCCACCTATGGACCCCTGAACACTGAAGCTTTCTTT
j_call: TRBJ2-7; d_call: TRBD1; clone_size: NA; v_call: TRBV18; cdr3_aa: CASSPPGQGHHYEQYF; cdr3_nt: TGTGCCAGCTCACCACCGGGACAGGGGCACCACTACGAGCAGTACTTC
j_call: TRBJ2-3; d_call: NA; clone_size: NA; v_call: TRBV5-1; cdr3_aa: CASSSGLSSQDTQYF; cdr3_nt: TGCGCCAGCAGCTCGGGACTTAGCAGCCAGGATACGCAGTATTTT
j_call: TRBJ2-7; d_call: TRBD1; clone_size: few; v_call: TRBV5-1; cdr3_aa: CAIARWDRGSGEQYF; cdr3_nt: TGCGCCATCGCCAGGTGGGACAGGGGGTCAGGAGAGCAGTACTTC
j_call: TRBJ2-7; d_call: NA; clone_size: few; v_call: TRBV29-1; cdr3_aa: CSVEEGQGLPTYEQYF; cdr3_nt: TGCAGCGTTGAAGAGGGGCAGGGGCTTCCAACCTACGAGCAGTACTTC
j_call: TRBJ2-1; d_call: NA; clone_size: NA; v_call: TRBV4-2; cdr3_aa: CASSQDKPFNEQFF; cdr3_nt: TGTGCCAGCAGCCAAGATAAACCTTTTAATGAGCAGTTCTTC
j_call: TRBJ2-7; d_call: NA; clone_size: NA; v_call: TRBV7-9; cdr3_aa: CASSPLTFGEQYF; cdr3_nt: TGTGCCAGCAGCCCCCTTACCTTCGGTGAGCAGTACTTC
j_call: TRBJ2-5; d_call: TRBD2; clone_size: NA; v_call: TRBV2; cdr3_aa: CASRAGVAGETQYF; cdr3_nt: TGTGCCAGCAGAGCGGGGGTAGCGGGAGAGACCCAGTACTTC
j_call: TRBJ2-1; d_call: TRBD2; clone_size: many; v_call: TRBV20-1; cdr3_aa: CSARAGGRGEQFF; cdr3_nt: TGCAGTGCCAGAGCGGGAGGCCGGGGTGAGCAGTTCTTC
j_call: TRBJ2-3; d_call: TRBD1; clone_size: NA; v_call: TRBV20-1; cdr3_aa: CSARPGQGRKNTQYF; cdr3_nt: TGCAGTGCACGACCGGGACAGGGACGGAAAAATACGCAGTATTTT
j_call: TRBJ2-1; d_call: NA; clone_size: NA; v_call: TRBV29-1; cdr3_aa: CSVEDWVGEQFF; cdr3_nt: TGCAGCGTTGAAGATTGGGTGGGTGAGCAGTTCTTC
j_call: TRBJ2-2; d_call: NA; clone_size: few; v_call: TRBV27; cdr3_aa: CASSVYPTGELFF; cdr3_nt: TGTGCCAGCAGCGTATACCCCACCGGGGAGCTGTTTTTT
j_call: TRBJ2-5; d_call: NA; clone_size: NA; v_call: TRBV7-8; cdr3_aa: CASSPRGEETQYF; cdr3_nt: TGTGCCAGCAGCCCCAGGGGGGAGGAGACCCAGTACTTC
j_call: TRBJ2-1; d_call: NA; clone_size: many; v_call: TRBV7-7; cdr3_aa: CASSSRSSGNEQFF; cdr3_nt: TGTGCCAGCAGCTCCCGGTCCAGCGGGAATGAGCAGTTCTTC
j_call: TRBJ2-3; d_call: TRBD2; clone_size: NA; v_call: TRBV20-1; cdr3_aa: CSATGGALVHTQYF; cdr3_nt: TGCAGTGCTACGGGGGGGGCTCTTGTCCACACGCAGTATTTT
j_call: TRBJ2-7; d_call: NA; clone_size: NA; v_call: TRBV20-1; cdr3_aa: CSASPEYYEQYF; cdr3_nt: TGCAGTGCTAGCCCAGAATACTACGAGCAGTACTTC
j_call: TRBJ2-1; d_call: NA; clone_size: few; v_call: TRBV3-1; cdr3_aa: CASSQDWNRAVGNEQFF; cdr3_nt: TGTGCCAGCAGCCAAGATTGGAACAGGGCAGTTGGCAATGAGCAGTTCTTC
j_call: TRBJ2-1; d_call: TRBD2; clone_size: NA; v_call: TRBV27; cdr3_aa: CASSSIAGEDNEQFF; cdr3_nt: TGTGCCAGCAGTTCCATAGCGGGAGAGGACAATGAGCAGTTCTTC
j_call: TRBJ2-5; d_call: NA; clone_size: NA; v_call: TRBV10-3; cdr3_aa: CAISIRGETQYF; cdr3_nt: TGTGCCATCAGCATCCGAGGAGAGACCCAGTACTTC
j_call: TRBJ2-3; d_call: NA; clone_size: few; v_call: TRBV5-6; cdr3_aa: CASSSTGLRADTQYF; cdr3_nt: TGTGCCAGCAGCTCGACAGGCCTCAGGGCAGATACGCAGTATTTT
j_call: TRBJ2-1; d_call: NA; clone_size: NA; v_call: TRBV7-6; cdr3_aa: CASSVRGGGMSSYNEQFF; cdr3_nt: TGTGCCAGCAGCGTCCGAGGGGGAGGGATGAGCTCCTACAATGAGCAGTTCTTC
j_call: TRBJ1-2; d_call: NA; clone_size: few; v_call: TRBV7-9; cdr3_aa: CASSLKGNYTF; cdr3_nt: TGTGCCAGCAGCTTAAAGGGGAACTACACCTTC
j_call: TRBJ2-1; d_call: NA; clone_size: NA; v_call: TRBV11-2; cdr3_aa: CASSRARGLSPNNEQFF; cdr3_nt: TGTGCCAGCAGCCGTGCCCGGGGCCTTTCCCCCAACAATGAGCAGTTCTTC
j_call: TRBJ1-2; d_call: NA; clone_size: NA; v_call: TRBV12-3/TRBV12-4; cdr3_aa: CASSETGYYGYTF; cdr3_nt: TGTGCCAGCAGTGAAACAGGGTACTATGGCTACACCTTC
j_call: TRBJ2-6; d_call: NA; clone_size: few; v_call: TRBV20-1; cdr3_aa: CSANQGSGANVLTF; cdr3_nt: TGCAGTGCAAACCAGGGGTCTGGGGCCAACGTCCTGACTTTC
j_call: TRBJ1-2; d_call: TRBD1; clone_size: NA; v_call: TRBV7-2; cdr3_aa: CASSLAGGADYGYTF; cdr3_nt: TGTGCCAGCAGCTTAGCAGGGGGCGCTGACTATGGCTACACCTTC
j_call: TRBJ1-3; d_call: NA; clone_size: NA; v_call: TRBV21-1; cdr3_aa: CASSVGKGISGNTIYF; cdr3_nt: NA
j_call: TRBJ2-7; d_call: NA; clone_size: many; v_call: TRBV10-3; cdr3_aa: CAISEVGHEQYF; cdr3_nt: TGTGCCATCAGTGAGGTAGGGCACGAGCAGTACTTC